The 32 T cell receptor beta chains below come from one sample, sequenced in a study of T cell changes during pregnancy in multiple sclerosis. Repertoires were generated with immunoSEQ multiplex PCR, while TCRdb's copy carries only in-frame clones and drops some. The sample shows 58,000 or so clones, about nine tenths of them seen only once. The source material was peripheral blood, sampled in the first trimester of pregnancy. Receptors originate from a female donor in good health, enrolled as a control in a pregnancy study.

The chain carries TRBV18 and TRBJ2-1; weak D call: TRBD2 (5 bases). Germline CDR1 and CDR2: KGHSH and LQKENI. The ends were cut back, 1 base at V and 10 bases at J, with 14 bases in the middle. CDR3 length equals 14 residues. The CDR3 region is CASSPRRAVPEQFF. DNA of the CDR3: TGTGCCAGCTCACCACGGCGGGCGGTCCCAGAGCAGTTCTTC. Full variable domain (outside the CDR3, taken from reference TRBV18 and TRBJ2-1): NAGVMQNPRHLVRRRGQEARLRCSPMKGHSHVYWYRQLPEEGLKFMVYLQKENIIDESGMPKERFSAEFPKEGPSILRIQQVVRGDSAAYFCASSPRRAVPEQFFGPGTRLTVL.

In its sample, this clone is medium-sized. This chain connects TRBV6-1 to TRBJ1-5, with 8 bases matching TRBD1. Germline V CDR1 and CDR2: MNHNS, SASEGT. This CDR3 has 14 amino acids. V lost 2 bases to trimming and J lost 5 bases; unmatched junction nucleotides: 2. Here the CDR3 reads CASSEWTGHQPQHF. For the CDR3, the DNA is TGTGCCAGCAGTGAATGGACAGGGCATCAGCCCCAGCATTTT.

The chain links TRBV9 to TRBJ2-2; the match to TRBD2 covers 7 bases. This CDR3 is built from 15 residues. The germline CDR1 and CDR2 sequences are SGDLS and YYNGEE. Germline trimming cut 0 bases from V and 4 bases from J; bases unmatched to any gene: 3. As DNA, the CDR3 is TGTGCCAGCAGCGTAGATCCGGGGGGCACCGGGGAGCTGTTTTTT. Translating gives CASSVDPGGTGELFF.

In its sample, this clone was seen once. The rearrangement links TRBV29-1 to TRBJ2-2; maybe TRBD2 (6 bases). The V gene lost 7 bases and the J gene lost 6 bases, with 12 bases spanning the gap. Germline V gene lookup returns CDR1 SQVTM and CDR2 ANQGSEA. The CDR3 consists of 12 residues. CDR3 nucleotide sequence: TGCAGCGCTTGGAGGAGGGCCGGGGAGCTGTTTTTT. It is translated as CSAWRRAGELFF.

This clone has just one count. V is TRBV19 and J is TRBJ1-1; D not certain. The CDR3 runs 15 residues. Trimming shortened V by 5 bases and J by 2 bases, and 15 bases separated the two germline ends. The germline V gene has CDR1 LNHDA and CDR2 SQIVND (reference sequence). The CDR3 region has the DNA TGTGCCAGTAGTCCGACGGGGTTCGGAAACACTGAAGCTTTCTTT. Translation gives CASSPTGFGNTEAFF.

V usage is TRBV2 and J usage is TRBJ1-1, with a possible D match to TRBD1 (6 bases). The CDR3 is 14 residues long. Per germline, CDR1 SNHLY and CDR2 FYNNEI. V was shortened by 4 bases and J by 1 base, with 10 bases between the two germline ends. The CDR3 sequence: CASSGRTANTEAFF. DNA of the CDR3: TGTGCCAGCAGTGGTCGGACAGCGAACACTGAAGCTTTCTTT.

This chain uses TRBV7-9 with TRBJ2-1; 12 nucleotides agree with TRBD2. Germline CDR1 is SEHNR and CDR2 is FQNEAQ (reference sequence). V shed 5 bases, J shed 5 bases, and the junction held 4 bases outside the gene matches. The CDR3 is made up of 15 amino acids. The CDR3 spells CASSPLAGGHNEQFF. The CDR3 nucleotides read TGTGCCAGCAGCCCGCTAGCGGGGGGGCACAATGAGCAGTTCTTC. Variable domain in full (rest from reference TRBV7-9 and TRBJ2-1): DTGVSQNPRHKITKRGQNVTFRCDPISEHNRLYWYRQTLGQGPEFLTYFQNEAQLEKSRLLSDRFSAERPKGSFSTLEIQRTEQGDSAMYLCASSPLAGGHNEQFFGPGTRLTVL.

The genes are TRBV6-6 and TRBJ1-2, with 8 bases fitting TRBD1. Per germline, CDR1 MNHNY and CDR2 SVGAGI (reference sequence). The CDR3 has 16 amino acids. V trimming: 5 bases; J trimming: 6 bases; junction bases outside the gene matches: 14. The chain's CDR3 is CASSIQGGASGDGYTF. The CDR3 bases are TGTGCCAGCAGTATACAGGGGGGCGCGAGCGGGGATGGCTACACCTTC.

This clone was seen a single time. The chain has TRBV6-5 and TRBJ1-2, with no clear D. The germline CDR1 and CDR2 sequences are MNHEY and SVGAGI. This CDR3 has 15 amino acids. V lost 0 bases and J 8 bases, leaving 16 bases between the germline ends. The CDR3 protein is CASSYSIGGLGGYTF. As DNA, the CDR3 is TGTGCCAGCAGTTACTCGATAGGCGGTCTCGGGGGCTACACCTTC.

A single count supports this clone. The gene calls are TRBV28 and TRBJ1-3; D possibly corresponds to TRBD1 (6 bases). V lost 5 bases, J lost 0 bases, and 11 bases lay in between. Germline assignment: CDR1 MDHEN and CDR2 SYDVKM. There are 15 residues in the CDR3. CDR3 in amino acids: CASSPGQPSGNTIYF. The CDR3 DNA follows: TGTGCCAGCAGTCCTGGACAGCCCTCTGGAAACACCATATATTTT.

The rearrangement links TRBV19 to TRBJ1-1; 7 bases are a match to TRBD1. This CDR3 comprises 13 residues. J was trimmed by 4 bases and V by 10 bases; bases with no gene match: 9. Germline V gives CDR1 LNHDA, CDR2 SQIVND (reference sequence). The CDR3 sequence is CATLDRFVTEAFF. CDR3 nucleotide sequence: TGTGCCACCCTGGACAGGTTCGTCACTGAAGCTTTCTTT.

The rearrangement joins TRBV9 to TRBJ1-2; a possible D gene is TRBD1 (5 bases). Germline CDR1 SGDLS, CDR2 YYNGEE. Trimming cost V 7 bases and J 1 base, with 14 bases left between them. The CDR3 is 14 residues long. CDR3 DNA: TGTGCCAGCGGGGAGGGAAGGGGTAACTATGGCTACACCTTC. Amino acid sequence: CASGEGRGNYGYTF. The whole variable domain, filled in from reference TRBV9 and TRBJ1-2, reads DSGVTQTPKHLITATGQRVTLRCSPRSGDLSVYWYQQSLDQGLQFLIQYYNGEERAKGNILERFSAQQFPDLHSELNLSSLELGDSALYFCASGEGRGNYGYTFGSGTRLTVV.

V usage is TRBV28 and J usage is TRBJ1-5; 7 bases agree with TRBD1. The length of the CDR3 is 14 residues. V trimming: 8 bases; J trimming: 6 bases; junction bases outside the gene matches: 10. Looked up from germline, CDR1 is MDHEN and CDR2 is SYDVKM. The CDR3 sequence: CASRGQESGQPQHF. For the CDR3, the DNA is TGTGCCAGCCGCGGACAGGAGTCAGGTCAGCCCCAGCATTTT.

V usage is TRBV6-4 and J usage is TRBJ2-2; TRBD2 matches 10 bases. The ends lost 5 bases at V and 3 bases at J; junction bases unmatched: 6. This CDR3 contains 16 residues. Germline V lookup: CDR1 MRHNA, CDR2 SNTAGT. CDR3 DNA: TGTGCCAGCAGTCCCCTAGCGGGAGCGTACACCGGGGAGCTGTTTTTT. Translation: CASSPLAGAYTGELFF.

CDR3 nucleotide sequence: TGTGCCAGTACCATACGGGGGAGGAGCACTGAAGCTTTCTTT. Encoded protein: CASTIRGRSTEAFF. The rearrangement links TRBV19 to TRBJ1-1, with D possibly being TRBD1 (5 bases). CDR3 size: 14 residues. Germline V gene sequence: CDR1 LNHDA, CDR2 SQIVND (reference sequence). V lost 7 bases, J lost 4 bases, and 16 bases lay in between. The full variable domain, completed using reference TRBV19 and TRBJ1-1, is DGGITQSPKYLFRKEGQNVTLSCEQNLNHDAMYWYRQDPGQGLRLIYYSQIVNDFQKGDIAEGYSVSREKKESFPLTVTSAQKNPTAFYLCASTIRGRSTEAFFGQGTRLTVV.

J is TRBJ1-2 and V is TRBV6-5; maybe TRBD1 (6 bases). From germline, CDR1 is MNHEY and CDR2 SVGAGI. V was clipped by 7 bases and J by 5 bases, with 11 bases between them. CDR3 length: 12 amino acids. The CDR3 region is CASTLQGYGYTF. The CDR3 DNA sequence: TGTGCCAGCACCCTCCAGGGGTATGGCTACACCTTC.

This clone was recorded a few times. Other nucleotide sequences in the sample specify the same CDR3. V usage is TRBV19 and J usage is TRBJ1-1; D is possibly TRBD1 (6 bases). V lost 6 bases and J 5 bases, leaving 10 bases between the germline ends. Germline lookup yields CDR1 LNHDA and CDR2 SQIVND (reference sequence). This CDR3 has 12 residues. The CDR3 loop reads CASSPQGTEAFF. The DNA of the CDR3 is TGTGCCAGTAGCCCACAGGGAACTGAAGCTTTCTTT.

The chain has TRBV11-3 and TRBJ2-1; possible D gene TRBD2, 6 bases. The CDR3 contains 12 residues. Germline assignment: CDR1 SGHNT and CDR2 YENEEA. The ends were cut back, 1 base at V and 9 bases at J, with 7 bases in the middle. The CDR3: CASSLGRGEQFF. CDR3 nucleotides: TGTGCCAGCAGCTTAGGGAGGGGTGAGCAGTTCTTC. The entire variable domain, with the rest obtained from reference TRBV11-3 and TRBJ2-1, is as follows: EAGVVQSPRYKIIEKKQPVAFWCNPISGHNTLYWYLQNLGQGPELLIRYENEEAVDDSQLPKDRFSAERLKGVDSTLKIQPAELGDSAVYLCASSLGRGEQFFGPGTRLTVL.

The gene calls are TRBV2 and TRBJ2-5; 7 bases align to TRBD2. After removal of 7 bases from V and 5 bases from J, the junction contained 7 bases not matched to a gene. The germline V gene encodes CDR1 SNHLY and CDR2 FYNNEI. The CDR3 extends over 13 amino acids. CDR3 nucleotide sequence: TGTGCCAGCAAGGAGACTAGCACCGAGACCCAGTACTTC. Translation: CASKETSTETQYF. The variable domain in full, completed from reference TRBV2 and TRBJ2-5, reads EPEVTQTPSHQVTQMGQEVILRCVPISNHLYFYWYRQILGQKVEFLVSFYNNEISEKSEIFDDQFSVERPDGSNFTLKIRSTKLEDSAMYFCASKETSTETQYFGPGTRLLVL.

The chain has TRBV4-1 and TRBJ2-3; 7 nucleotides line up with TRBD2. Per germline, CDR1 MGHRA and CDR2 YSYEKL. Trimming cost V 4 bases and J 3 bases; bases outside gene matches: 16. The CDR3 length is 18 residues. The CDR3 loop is CASSPTPSLGGETDTQYF. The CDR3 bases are TGCGCCAGCAGCCCTACTCCCTCTCTGGGGGGGGAGACAGATACGCAGTATTTT.

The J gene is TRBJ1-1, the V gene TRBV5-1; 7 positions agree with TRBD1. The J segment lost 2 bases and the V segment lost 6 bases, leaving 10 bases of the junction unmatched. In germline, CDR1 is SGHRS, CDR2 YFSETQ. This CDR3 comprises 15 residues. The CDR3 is CASKPPTGINTEAFF. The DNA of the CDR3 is TGCGCCAGCAAACCCCCGACAGGGATAAACACTGAAGCTTTCTTT. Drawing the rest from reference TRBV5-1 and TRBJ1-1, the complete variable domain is KAGVTQTPRYLIKTRGQQVTLSCSPISGHRSVSWYQQTPGQGLQFLFEYFSETQRNKGNFPGRFSGRQFSNSRSEMNVSTLELGDSALYLCASKPPTGINTEAFFGQGTRLTVV.

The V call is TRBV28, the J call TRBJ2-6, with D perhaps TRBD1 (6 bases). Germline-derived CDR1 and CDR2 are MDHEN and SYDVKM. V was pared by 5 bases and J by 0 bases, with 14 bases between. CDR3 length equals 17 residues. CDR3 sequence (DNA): TGTGCCAGCAGTGGGACAAAAGGGCTCTCTGGGGCCAACGTCCTGACTTTC. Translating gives CASSGTKGLSGANVLTF.

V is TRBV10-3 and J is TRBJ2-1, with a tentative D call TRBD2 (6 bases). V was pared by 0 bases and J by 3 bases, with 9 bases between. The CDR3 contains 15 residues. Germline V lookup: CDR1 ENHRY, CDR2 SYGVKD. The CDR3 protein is CAISESAAGYNEQFF. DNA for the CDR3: TGTGCCATCAGTGAGTCCGCAGCGGGCTACAATGAGCAGTTCTTC.

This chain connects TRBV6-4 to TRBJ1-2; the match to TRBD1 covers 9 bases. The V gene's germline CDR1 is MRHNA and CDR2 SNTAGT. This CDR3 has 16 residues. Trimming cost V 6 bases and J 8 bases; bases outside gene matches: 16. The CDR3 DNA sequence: TGTGCCAGCAGCCCGGGACAGGGCCAAAATTTGGGGGGCTACACCTTC. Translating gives CASSPGQGQNLGGYTF.

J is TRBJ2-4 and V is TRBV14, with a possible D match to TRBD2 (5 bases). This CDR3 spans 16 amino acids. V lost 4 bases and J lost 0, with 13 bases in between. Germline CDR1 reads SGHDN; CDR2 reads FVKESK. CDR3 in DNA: TGTGCCAGCAGCCCGACGGGATCTCTAGCCAAAAACATTCAGTACTTC. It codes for CASSPTGSLAKNIQYF.

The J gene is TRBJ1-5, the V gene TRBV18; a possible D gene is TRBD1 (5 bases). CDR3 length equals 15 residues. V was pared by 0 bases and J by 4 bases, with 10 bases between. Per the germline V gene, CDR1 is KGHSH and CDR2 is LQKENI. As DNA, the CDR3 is TGTGCCAGCTCACCACCTGGGACTCCAAATCAGCCCCAGCATTTT. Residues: CASSPPGTPNQPQHF.

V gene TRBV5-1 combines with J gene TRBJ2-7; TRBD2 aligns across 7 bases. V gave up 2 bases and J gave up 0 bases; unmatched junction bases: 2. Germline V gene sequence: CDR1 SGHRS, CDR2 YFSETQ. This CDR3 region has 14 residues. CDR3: CASSLSGGSYEQYF. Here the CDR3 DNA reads TGCGCCAGCAGCTTATCGGGGGGCTCCTACGAGCAGTACTTC.

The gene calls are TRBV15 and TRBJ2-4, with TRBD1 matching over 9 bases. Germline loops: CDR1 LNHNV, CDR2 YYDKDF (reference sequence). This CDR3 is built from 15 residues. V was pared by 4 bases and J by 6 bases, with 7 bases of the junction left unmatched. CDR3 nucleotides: TGTGCCACCAGCATAGACAGGGGGTACGGAAACATTCAGTACTTC. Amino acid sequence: CATSIDRGYGNIQYF.

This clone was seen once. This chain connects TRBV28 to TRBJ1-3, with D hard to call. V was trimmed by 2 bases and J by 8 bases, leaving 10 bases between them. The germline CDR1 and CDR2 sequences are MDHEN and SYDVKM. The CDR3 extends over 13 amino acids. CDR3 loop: CASSLPRVHTIYF. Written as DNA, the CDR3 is TGTGCCAGCAGTTTACCCCGGGTACACACCATATATTTT.

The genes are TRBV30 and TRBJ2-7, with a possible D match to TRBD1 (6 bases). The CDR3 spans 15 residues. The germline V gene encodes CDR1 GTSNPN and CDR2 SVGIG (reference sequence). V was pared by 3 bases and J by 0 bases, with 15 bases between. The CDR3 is CAWSPGTHNSYEQYF. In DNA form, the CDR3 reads TGTGCCTGGAGCCCCGGGACACACAACTCCTACGAGCAGTACTTC.

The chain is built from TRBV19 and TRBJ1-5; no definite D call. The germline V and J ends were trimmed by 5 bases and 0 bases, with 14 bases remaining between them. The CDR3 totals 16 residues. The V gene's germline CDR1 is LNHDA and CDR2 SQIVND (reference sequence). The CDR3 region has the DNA TGTGCCAGTAGTCCCTTGACATATTATAGCAATCAGCCCCAGCATTTT. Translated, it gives CASSPLTYYSNQPQHF.

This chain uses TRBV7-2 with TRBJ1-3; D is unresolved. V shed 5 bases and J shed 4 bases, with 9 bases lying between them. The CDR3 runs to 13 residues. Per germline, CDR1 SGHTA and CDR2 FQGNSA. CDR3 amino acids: CASSPEAGNTIYF. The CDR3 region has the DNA TGTGCCAGCAGCCCCGAGGCGGGAAACACCATATATTTT. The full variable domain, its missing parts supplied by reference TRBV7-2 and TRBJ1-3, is GAGVSQSPSNKVTEKGKDVELRCDPISGHTALYWYRQSLGQGLEFLIYFQGNSAPDKSGLPSDRFSAERTGGSVSTLTIQRTQQEDSAVYLCASSPEAGNTIYFGEGSWLTVV.